This entry concerns a single TCR beta chain. Repertoires were generated with immunoSEQ multiplex PCR, while TCRdb's copy carries only in-frame clones and drops some. The top ten clones hold less than 3.5% of a sample with under 300,000 clones, around 80% of them seen once. This sample is part of a study of blood T cell repertoires in COVID-19. The germline V gene has CDR1 SGHRS and CDR2 YFSETQ. The CDR3 totals 15 residues. Trimming removed 0 bases at V and 6 bases at J, with 13 bases between. Sequenced sample: peripheral blood. V is TRBV5-1 and J is TRBJ2-1, with TRBD2 as a possible D gene (5 bases). The receptor was derived from a woman aged 18-35 years with acute or convalescent COVID-19. The CDR3 DNA follows: TGCGCCAGCAGCTTGGTCGGGAAGAGCACCAATGAGCAGTTCTTC. This encodes CASSLVGKSTNEQFF.